This entry concerns a single T cell receptor (beta chain). Its antigen is not known. Despite likely unrecorded immune exposures, the donors were nominally healthy at the time of sampling. This record belongs to a study of cytomegalovirus exposure and HLA in healthy donors. Germline CDR1 MNHEY, CDR2 SMNVEV (reference sequence). Trimming left V 8 bases short and J 1 base short, with 11 bases between. The CDR3 is 14 residues long. Study-level findings and limits: A reported reduction in N-insertions relative to the 666-donor mean was seen in an Asian-associated ancestry cluster in a later analysis. For TCR beta chains, V- and J-gene trimming was later linked to a missense DCLRE1C variant. The later analysis indicated that the majority of CMV-associated TCR beta chains appeared HLA-restricted.

PCR employed 60 Vbeta and 13 Jbeta primers. Measured with immunoSEQ multiplex PCR; TCRdb has only the in-frame clones, and not every one. The data hold roughly 140,000 clones, with roughly 78% observed a single time. The sample was PBMCs. The TCR sequence derives from a man aged 40-50 years in good health and CMV-seropositive. The chain carries TRBV27 and TRBJ2-2; D might be TRBD2 (6 bases). CDR3 bases: TGTGCCAGCGGAAATAGCGGGAACACCGGGGAGCTGTTTTTT. As protein: CASGNSGNTGELFF.